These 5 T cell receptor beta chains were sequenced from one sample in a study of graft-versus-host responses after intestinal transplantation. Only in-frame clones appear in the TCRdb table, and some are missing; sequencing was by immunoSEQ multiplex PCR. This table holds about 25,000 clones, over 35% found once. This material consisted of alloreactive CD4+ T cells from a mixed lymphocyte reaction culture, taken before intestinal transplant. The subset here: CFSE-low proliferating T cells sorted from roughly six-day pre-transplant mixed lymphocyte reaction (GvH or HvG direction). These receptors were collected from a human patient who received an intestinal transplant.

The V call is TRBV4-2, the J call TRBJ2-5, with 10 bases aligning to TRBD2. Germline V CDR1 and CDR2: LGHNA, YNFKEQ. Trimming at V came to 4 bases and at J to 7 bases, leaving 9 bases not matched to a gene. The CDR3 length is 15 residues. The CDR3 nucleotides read TGTGCCAGCAGCCTTGAGCGGGGGGGCCTACGGACCCAGTACTTC. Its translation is CASSLERGGLRTQYF.

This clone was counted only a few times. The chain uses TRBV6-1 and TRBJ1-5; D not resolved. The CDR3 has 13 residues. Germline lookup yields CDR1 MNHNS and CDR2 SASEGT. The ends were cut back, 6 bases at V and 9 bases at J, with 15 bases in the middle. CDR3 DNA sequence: TGTGCCAGCAGAGACAACAAGGCCGGGCCCCAGCATTTT. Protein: CASRDNKAGPQHF.

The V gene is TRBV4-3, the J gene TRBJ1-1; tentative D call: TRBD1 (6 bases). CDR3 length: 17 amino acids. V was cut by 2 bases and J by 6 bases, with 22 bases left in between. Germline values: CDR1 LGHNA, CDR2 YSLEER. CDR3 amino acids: CASSQQRYGQLYAEAFF. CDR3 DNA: TGCGCCAGCAGCCAACAACGCTACGGACAGTTGTACGCTGAAGCTTTCTTT.

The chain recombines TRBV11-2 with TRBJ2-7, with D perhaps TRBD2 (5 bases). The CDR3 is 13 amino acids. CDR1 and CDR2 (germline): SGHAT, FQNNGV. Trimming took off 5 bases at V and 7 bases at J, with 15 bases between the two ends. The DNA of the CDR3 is TGTGCCAGCAGCCTGCGCCGAACGGGGGAGCAGTACTTC. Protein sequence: CASSLRRTGEQYF.

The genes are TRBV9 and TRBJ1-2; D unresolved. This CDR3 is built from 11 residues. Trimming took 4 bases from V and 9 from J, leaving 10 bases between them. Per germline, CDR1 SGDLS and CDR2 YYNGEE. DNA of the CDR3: TGTGCCAGCAGCACGGACGGGAGCTACACCTTC. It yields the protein CASSTDGSYTF. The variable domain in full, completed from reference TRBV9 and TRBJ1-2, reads DSGVTQTPKHLITATGQRVTLRCSPRSGDLSVYWYQQSLDQGLQFLIQYYNGEERAKGNILERFSAQQFPDLHSELNLSSLELGDSALYFCASSTDGSYTFGSGTRLTVV.